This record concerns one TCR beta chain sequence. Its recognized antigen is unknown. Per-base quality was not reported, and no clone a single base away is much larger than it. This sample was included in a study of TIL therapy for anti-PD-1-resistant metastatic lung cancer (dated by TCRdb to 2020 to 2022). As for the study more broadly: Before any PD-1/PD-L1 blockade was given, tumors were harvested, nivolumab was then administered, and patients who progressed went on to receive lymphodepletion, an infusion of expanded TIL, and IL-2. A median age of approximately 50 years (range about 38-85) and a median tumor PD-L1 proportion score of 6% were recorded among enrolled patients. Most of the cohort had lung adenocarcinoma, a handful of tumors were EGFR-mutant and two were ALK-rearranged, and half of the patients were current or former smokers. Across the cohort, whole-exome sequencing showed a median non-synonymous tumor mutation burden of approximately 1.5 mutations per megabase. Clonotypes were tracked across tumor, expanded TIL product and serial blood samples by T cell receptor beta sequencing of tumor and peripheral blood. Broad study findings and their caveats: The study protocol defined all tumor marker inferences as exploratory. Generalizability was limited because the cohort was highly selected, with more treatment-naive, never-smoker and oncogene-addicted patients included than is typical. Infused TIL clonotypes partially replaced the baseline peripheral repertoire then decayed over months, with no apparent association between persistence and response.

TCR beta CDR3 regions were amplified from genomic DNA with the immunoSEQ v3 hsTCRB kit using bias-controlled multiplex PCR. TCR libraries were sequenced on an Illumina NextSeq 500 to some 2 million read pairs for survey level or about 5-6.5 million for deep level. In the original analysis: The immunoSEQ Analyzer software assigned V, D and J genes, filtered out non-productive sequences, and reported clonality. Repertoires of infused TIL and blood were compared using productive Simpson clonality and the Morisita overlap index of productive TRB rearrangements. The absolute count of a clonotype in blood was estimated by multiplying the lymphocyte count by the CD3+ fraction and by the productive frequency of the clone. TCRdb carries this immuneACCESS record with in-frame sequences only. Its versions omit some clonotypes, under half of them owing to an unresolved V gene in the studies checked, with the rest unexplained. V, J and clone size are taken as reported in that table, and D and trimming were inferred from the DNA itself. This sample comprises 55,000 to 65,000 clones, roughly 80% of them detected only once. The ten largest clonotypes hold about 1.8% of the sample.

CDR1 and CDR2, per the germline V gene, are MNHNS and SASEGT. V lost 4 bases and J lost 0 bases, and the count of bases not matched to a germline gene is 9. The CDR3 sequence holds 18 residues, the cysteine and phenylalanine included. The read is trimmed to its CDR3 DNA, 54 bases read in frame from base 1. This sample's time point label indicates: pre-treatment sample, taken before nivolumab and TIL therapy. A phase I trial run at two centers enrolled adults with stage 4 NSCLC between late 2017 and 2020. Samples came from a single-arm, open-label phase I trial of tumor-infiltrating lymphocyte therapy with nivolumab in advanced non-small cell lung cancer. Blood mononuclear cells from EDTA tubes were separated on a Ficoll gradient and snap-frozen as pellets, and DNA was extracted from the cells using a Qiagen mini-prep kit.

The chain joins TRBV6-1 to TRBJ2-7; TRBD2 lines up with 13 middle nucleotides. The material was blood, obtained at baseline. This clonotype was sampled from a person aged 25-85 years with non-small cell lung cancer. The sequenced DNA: TGTGCCAGCAGTGTGCAGACTAGCGGGGGGCCGAGCTCCTACGAGCAGTACTTC. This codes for CASSVQTSGGPSSYEQYF.